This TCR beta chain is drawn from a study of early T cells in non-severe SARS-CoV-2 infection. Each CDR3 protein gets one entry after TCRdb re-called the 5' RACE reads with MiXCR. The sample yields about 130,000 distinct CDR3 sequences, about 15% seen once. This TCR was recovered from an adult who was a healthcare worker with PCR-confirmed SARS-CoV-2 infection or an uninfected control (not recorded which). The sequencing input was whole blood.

The CDR3 DNA follows: TGTGCCAGCAGTGAAGCGGTTTACGAGCAGTACTTC. It is translated as CASSEAVYEQYF. This chain connects TRBV6-1 to TRBJ2-7, with D uncertain. V lost 0 bases and J 4 bases, leaving 4 bases between the germline ends. From germline, CDR1 is MNHNS and CDR2 SASEGT. The CDR3 runs to 12 residues.